This TCR beta chain derives from a study of control samples from healthy donors and cancer patients. TCRdb's copy holds only in-frame clones and misses some; the assay was immunoSEQ multiplex PCR. The sample shows 350,000 to 450,000 clones, about 93% of them seen only once. V was shortened by 1 base and J by 0 bases, with 4 bases between the two germline ends. CDR3 length equals 13 residues. CDR1 SGHAT and CDR2 FQNNGV come from the germline V gene. What was sequenced was PBMCs. This sequence was found in a man aged 35-49 years with head and neck cancer. The J gene is TRBJ2-7, the V gene TRBV11-2, with D uncertain. CDR3: CASSLGSSYEQYF. Written as DNA, the CDR3 is TGTGCCAGCAGCTTAGGGAGCTCCTACGAGCAGTACTTC.